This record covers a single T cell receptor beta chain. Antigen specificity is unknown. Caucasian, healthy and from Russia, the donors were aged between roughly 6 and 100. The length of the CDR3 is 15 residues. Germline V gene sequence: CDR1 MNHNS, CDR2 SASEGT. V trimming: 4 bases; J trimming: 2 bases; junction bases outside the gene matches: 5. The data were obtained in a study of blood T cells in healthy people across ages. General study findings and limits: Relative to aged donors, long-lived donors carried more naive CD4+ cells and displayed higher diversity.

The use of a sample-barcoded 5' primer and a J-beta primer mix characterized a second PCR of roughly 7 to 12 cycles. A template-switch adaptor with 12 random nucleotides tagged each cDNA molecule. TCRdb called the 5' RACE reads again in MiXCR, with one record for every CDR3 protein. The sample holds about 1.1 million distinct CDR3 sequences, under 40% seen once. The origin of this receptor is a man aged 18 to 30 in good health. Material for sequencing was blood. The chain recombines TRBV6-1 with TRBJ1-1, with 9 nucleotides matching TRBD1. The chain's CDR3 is CASSGLDRGNTEAFF. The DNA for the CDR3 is TGTGCCAGCAGTGGCCTGGACAGGGGTAACACTGAAGCTTTCTTT.